Listed below are T cell receptor beta chains from one sample, sequenced in a study of blood T cell repertoires in COVID-19. The method was immunoSEQ multiplex PCR; TCRdb's version includes in-frame clones alone and lacks a portion of them. Altogether approximately 170,000 clones are present, roughly nine tenths being singletons, with the ten largest covering about 3.9%. Sample: peripheral blood. The origin of the receptors is a woman in her 70s with acute or convalescent COVID-19. Each CDR3 is given with its conserved first and last residue. The D gene is left open where the match is weak. Part of the rows lack a size; the others show once, few, many or a class for expanded clones.

CASSLAGESDTQYF | TGCGCCAGCAGCTTGGCGGGAGAGTCAGATACGCAGTATTTT | TRBJ2-3 | NA | TRBV5-1 | NA | 14
CASSIVGRGVKPQHF | TGTGCCAGTAGTATAGTCGGCAGGGGGGTTAAGCCCCAGCATTTT | TRBJ1-5 | TRBD1 | TRBV19 | once | 15
CASSLTGVDYGYTF | TGTGCCAGCAGCTTGACAGGGGTAGACTATGGCTACACCTTC | TRBJ1-2 | TRBD1 | TRBV5-4 | NA | 14
CSASWRGVQETQYF | TGCAGTGCTAGTTGGCGCGGGGTTCAAGAGACCCAGTACTTC | TRBJ2-5 | NA | TRBV20-1 | NA | 14
CASSLGGTLNPSGANVLTF | TGTGCCAGCAGCTTAGGTGGCACCCTTAACCCATCTGGGGCCAACGTCCTGACTTTC | TRBJ2-6 | NA | TRBV7-9 | NA | 19
CASSQGVVGAGRAKNIQYF | TGTGCCAGCAGCCAAGGGGTGGTTGGGGCAGGACGGGCCAAAAACATTCAGTACTTC | TRBJ2-4 | NA | TRBV4-2 | NA | 19
CASSFAGGYTGELFF | TGTGCCAGCAGCTTCGCGGGAGGATACACCGGGGAGCTGTTTTTT | TRBJ2-2 | TRBD2 | TRBV11-3 | NA | 15
CASSIDRGTGEYEQFF | TGTGCCAGTAGTATAGATAGGGGGACAGGGGAATATGAGCAGTTCTTC | TRBJ2-1 | TRBD1 | TRBV19 | NA | 16
CASSQGKTGWNTEAFF | TGTGCCAGCAGCCAAGGGAAGACAGGATGGAACACTGAAGCTTTCTTT | TRBJ1-1 | NA | TRBV3-1/TRBV3-2 | NA | 16
CASSQAGRVGGDTQYF | TGTGCCAGCAGCCAAGCTGGGAGAGTCGGCGGAGATACGCAGTATTTT | TRBJ2-3 | NA | TRBV3-1/TRBV3-2 | NA | 16
CASSTTGNYGYTF | TGTGCCAGTAGTACTACAGGGAACTATGGCTACACCTTC | TRBJ1-2 | NA | TRBV19 | NA | 13
CASSSEKVNNSPLHF | TGTGCCAGCAGCTCTGAGAAAGTGAATAATTCACCCCTCCACTTT | TRBJ1-6 | NA | TRBV7-8 | NA | 15
CASSKTGPLGYTF | TGTGCCAGCAGTAAGACAGGGCCTCTCGGCTACACCTTC | TRBJ1-2 | TRBD1 | TRBV12-3/TRBV12-4 | NA | 13
CSVTPLSGGNTDTQYF | TGCAGCGTTACCCCCCTTAGCGGGGGAAACACAGATACGCAGTATTTT | TRBJ2-3 | TRBD2 | TRBV29-1 | NA | 16
CASSLAGAYEQYF | TGTGCCAGCAGCTTAGCCGGGGCCTACGAGCAGTACTTC | TRBJ2-7 | NA | TRBV7-9 | few | 13
CASSKGAPGQGTTTVNTEAFF | TGTGCCAGCAGCAAAGGGGCCCCCGGGCAGGGGACCACTACTGTGAACACTGAAGCTTTCTTT | TRBJ1-1 | NA | TRBV21-1 | NA | 21
CATQAGQGSEAFF | TGTGCCACTCAGGCGGGACAGGGATCTGAAGCTTTCTTT | TRBJ1-1 | TRBD1 | TRBV5-4 | few | 13
CASGIGAPLHF | TGTGCCAGCGGGATCGGGGCACCCCTCCACTTT | TRBJ1-6 | NA | TRBV27 | NA | 11
CASSYSIVRNRPDTQYF | TGTGCCAGCAGTTACTCGATAGTCAGGAATAGACCAGATACGCAGTATTTT | TRBJ2-3 | NA | TRBV6-2/TRBV6-3 | NA | 17
CASSLSTGVAFF | TGCGCCAGCAGCTTGTCAACGGGGGTCGCGTTCTTC | TRBJ2-1 | NA | TRBV5-1 | NA | 12
CASSLTGTGVNEQYF | TGTGCCAGCAGCCTGACCGGGACAGGGGTTAACGAGCAGTACTTC | TRBJ2-7 | TRBD1 | TRBV7-2 | NA | 15
CASTKLAGVYEQYF | TGTGCCAGCACTAAACTAGCGGGAGTCTACGAGCAGTACTTC | TRBJ2-7 | TRBD2 | TRBV6-6 | NA | 14
CASRGGRAYGNEQFF | TGTGCCAGCAGGGGCGGGAGGGCCTATGGTAATGAGCAGTTCTTC | TRBJ2-1 | TRBD2 | TRBV6-5 | NA | 15
CASSLFGQGEMNTEAFF | TGCGCCAGCAGCTTATTCGGGCAGGGGGAAATGAACACTGAAGCTTTCTTT | TRBJ1-1 | TRBD1 | TRBV5-1 | once | 17
CAWKQGSTDTQYF | TGTGCCTGGAAGCAGGGGAGCACAGATACGCAGTATTTT | TRBJ2-3 | NA | TRBV30 | NA | 13
CASSQPGLSQETQYF | TGTGCCAGCTCGCAACCGGGACTTTCCCAAGAGACCCAGTACTTC | TRBJ2-5 | NA | TRBV18 | NA | 15
CASRGRDSGVYEQYF | TGTGCCAGCAGGGGCCGGGACAGCGGAGTTTACGAGCAGTACTTC | TRBJ2-7 | TRBD1 | TRBV6-5 | NA | 15
CASSRGGQGNSPLHF | TGTGCCAGCAGCCGCGGAGGACAGGGTAATTCACCCCTCCACTTT | TRBJ1-6 | TRBD1 | TRBV3-1/TRBV3-2 | few | 15
CATSGNRGPTGLAGGETQYF | TGTGCCACCAGCGGAAACAGGGGGCCCACCGGACTAGCGGGAGGAGAGACCCAGTACTTC | TRBJ2-5 | TRBD2 | TRBV15 | NA | 20
CASSSTGTGQLYGYTF | TGTGCCAGCAGTTCAACCGGAACAGGGCAACTCTATGGCTACACCTTC | TRBJ1-2 | NA | TRBV28 | NA | 16
CATWPGQGNTEAFF | TGTGCCACCTGGCCGGGACAGGGCAACACTGAAGCTTTCTTT | TRBJ1-1 | TRBD1 | TRBV10-3 | NA | 14
CASSFLGGTSGTDTQYF | TGTGCCAGCAGTTTCCTGGGGGGGACTAGCGGCACAGATACGCAGTATTTT | TRBJ2-3 | TRBD2 | TRBV28 | NA | 17
CASSQAFRGSSSYEQYF | TGCGCCAGCAGCCAAGCATTCAGGGGGTCGAGCTCCTACGAGCAGTACTTC | TRBJ2-7 | TRBD1 | TRBV4-3 | NA | 17
CASSPQRAGNSPLHF | TGTGCCAGCAGCCCCCAGCGGGCAGGGAATTCACCCCTCCACTTT | TRBJ1-6 | NA | TRBV7-9 | NA | 15
CASSLVAEPYEQYF | TGTGCCAGCAGCTTAGTGGCAGAACCCTACGAGCAGTACTTC | TRBJ2-7 | NA | TRBV7-9 | NA | 14
CASREGDTEAFF | TGTGCCAGCCGAGAGGGGGACACTGAAGCTTTCTTT | TRBJ1-1 | NA | TRBV18 | few | 12
CAWGDRANSPLHF | TGTGCCTGGGGTGACAGGGCGAATTCACCCCTCCACTTT | TRBJ1-6 | TRBD1 | TRBV30 | NA | 13
CAWSVSAVRTGWKVGELFF | TGTGCCTGGAGTGTATCAGCGGTCAGGACAGGGTGGAAGGTCGGGGAGCTGTTTTTT | TRBJ2-2 | TRBD1 | TRBV30 | NA | 19
CASSRVGTGDGEQYF | TGTGCCAGTAGTAGAGTTGGGACAGGGGACGGCGAGCAGTACTTC | TRBJ2-7 | TRBD1 | TRBV19 | NA | 15
CASPDRGDQTQYF | TGTGCCAGCCCCGACCGCGGGGATCAGACCCAGTACTTC | TRBJ2-5 | NA | TRBV5-8 | NA | 13
CASSRTTSTDTQYF | TGCGCCAGCAGCCGGACAACTAGCACAGATACGCAGTATTTT | TRBJ2-3 | NA | TRBV10-1 | NA | 14
CAIKGTGVATEAFF | TGTGCCATCAAGGGGACAGGGGTGGCCACTGAAGCTTTCTTT | TRBJ1-1 | TRBD1 | TRBV10-3 | NA | 14
CASSEDRATEAFF | TGTGCCAGCAGTGAAGACAGGGCAACTGAAGCTTTCTTT | TRBJ1-1 | NA | TRBV6-1 | NA | 13
CASSQIDRGGYGYTF | TGTGCCAGCAGTCAAATTGACAGGGGTGGCTATGGCTACACCTTC | TRBJ1-2 | TRBD1 | TRBV6-5 | NA | 15
CATSDAYLAGGINEQFF | TGTGCCACCAGTGATGCCTATCTAGCGGGGGGTATCAATGAGCAGTTCTTC | TRBJ2-1 | TRBD2 | TRBV24-1 | NA | 17
CASSPTQGSDTQYF | TGTGCCAGCTCACCAACACAGGGGTCAGATACGCAGTATTTT | TRBJ2-3 | TRBD1 | TRBV18 | NA | 14
CASSQGEVRRGQETQYF | TGCGCCAGCAGCCAAGGCGAGGTTAGGAGGGGCCAAGAGACCCAGTACTTC | TRBJ2-5 | NA | TRBV4-3 | NA | 17
CASSPIGQGKISGNTIYF | TGTGCCAGCAGCCCGATTGGGCAGGGGAAGATCTCTGGAAACACCATATATTTT | TRBJ1-3 | NA | TRBV7-8 | NA | 18
CSVQFGTSIETQYF | TGCAGCGTCCAATTCGGGACTAGCATCGAGACCCAGTACTTC | TRBJ2-5 | TRBD2 | TRBV29-1 | NA | 14
CASSQYRHEQYF | TGTGCCAGCAGCCAATACAGACACGAGCAGTACTTC | TRBJ2-7 | NA | TRBV6-6 | NA | 12
CASSLGSGHYGYTF | TGTGCCAGCAGCTTAGGCTCAGGGCACTATGGCTACACCTTC | TRBJ1-2 | NA | TRBV7-8 | NA | 14
CASSSGTGSYNEQFF | TGTGCCAGCAGCTCCGGGACAGGCTCCTACAATGAGCAGTTCTTC | TRBJ2-1 | TRBD1 | TRBV7-3 | NA | 15
CASSISGSGNTIYF | TGTGCCAGTAGTATTTCAGGCTCTGGAAACACCATATATTTT | TRBJ1-3 | NA | TRBV19 | NA | 14